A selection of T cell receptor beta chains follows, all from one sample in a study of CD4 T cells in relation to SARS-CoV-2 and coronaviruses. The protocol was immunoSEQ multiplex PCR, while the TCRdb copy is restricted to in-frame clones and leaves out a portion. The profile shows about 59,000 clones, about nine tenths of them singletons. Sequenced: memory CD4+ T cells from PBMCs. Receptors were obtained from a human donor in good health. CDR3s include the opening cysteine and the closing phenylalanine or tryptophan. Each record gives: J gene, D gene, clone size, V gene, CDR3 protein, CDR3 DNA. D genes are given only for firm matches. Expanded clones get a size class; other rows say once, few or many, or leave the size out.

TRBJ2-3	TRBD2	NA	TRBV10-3	CAIGRGTDTQYF	TGTGCCATCGGGAGGGGCACAGATACGCAGTATTTT
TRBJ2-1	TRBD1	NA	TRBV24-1	CATSDLRDRGGNEQFF	TGTGCCACCAGTGATTTACGGGACAGGGGGGGCAATGAGCAGTTCTTC
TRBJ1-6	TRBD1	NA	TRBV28	CASSLIFILDRGNWALHF	TGTGCCAGCAGTTTAATTTTCATACTGGACAGGGGTAATTGGGCCCTCCACTTT
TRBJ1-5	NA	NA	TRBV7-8	CASSLGREGNQPQHF	TGTGCCAGCAGCTTAGGGCGGGAAGGCAATCAGCCCCAGCATTTT
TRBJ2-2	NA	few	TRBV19	CASSAYGTLGGTGELFF	TGTGCCAGTAGTGCGTATGGGACATTGGGGGGCACCGGGGAGCTGTTTTTT
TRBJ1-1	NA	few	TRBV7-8	CASSSHAAGITEAFF	TGTGCCAGCAGCTCCCACGCGGCAGGGATCACTGAAGCTTTCTTT
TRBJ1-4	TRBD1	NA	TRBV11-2	CASSEGQRNEKLFF	TGTGCCAGCAGCGAGGGACAGAGAAATGAAAAACTGTTTTTT
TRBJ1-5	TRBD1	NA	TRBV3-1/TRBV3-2	CASSQSVGQGMWQPQHF	TGTGCCAGCAGCCAAAGTGTGGGACAGGGGATGTGGCAGCCCCAGCATTTT
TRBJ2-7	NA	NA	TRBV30	CAWSVRYEQYF	TGTGCCTGGAGTGTACGGTACGAGCAGTACTTC
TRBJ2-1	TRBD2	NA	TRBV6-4	CASSLAGLPGNEQFF	TGTGCCAGCAGTCTAGCGGGCCTGCCGGGCAATGAGCAGTTCTTC
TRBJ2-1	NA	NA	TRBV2	CASSPRVNEQFF	TGTGCCAGCAGTCCCCGGGTAAATGAGCAGTTCTTC
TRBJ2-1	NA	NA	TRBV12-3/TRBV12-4	CASSDHINEQFF	TGTGCCAGCAGCGACCACATCAATGAGCAGTTCTTC
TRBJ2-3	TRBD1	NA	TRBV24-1	CATSDTGRGQGTDTQYF	TGTGCCACCAGTGATACCGGCCGGGGACAGGGAACAGATACGCAGTATTTT
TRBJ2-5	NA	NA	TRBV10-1	CASSESLGTQETQYF	TGCGCCAGCAGTGAGTCGTTGGGAACACAAGAGACCCAGTACTTC
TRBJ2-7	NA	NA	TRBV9	CASSVEGGSSYEQYF	TGTGCCAGCAGCGTAGAGGGGGGTAGCTCCTACGAGCAGTACTTC
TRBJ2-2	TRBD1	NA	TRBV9	CASSGQANTGELFF	TGTGCCAGCTCCGGACAGGCGAACACCGGGGAGCTGTTTTTT
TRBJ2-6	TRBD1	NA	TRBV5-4	CASSGGTGGWANVLTF	TGTGCCAGCAGCGGAGGGACAGGGGGCTGGGCCAACGTCCTGACTTTC